This TCR beta chain stems from a study of cytomegalovirus exposure and HLA in healthy donors. Clones were sequenced by immunoSEQ multiplex PCR, and TCRdb holds only the in-frame ones, with some missing. The data contain 120,000 or so clones, 89% of them singletons. V gave up 3 bases and J gave up 7 bases; unmatched junction bases: 8. The CDR3 contains 16 residues. Germline V gene sequence: CDR1 SEHNR, CDR2 FQNEAQ (reference sequence). The sample was PBMCs. This sequence was found in a woman between 18 and 29 years old in good health and CMV-seronegative. The genes are TRBV7-9 and TRBJ2-1; TRBD2 aligns across 11 bases. The CDR3 is CASSFLAGGGGNEQFF. CDR3 sequence (DNA): TGTGCCAGCAGCTTCCTAGCGGGAGGCGGGGGAAATGAGCAGTTCTTC. Looking up the rest from reference TRBV7-9 and TRBJ2-1 gives the full variable domain: DTGVSQNPRHKITKRGQNVTFRCDPISEHNRLYWYRQTLGQGPEFLTYFQNEAQLEKSRLLSDRFSAERPKGSFSTLEIQRTEQGDSAMYLCASSFLAGGGGNEQFFGPGTRLTVL.